This T cell receptor beta chain was recorded in a study of T cell clonotyping in hematopoietic cell transplantation. A remark on this clone: Its target is unknown.

Study-level points and caveats: Graft donor and pretransplant recipient Inverse Simpson Index values predicted broader posttransplant TCR diversity. After transplant, recipient diversity fell while pathologically expanded clonotypes grew through day 180.

Method: immunoSEQ multiplex PCR; TCRdb's copy keeps in-frame clones and lacks some. The sample records 25,000 to 35,000 clones, around 95% being singletons. The specimen sequenced was peripheral blood mononuclear cells. The receptor comes from a man aged 50-60 years in good health. Some clones in this sample may be carry-over from other donors' samples.

Here the CDR3 DNA reads TGTGCCAGCAGCCTGACAGAATACAATGAGCAGTTCTTC. Encoded protein: CASSLTEYNEQFF. This chain joins TRBV27 and TRBJ2-1; tentative D call: TRBD1 (5 bases). V shed 6 bases and J shed 4 bases, with 10 bases lying between them. The CDR3 is 13 residues long. The germline CDR1 and CDR2 sequences are MNHEY and SMNVEV (reference sequence).